Following are 2 T cell receptor beta chains from one sample sequenced in a study of T cells in women clearing cervical HPV infection. Sequencing was performed with immunoSEQ multiplex PCR; in TCRdb, only in-frame clones are kept and a portion is missing. The repertoire shows roughly 30,000 clones; the top ten hold 20% to 25%. Sequencing was carried out using blood buffy coat. These receptors came from a woman between 18 and 70 years old with a cervical HPV16 infection that either progressed to CIN3+ or cleared (not recorded which).

About this clone: Read data end 3 residues before the CDR3 end; the end is taken from the germline J gene. V gene TRBV28 combines with J gene TRBJ2-3; D gene uncertain. V was cut by 7 bases and J by 4 bases, with 15 bases left in between. Germline CDR1 is MDHEN and CDR2 is SYDVKM. This CDR3 comprises 14 residues. CDR3 DNA, as far as it was read: TGTGCCAGCACCTACTCCGGGTTAGCAGATACG. This codes for CASTYSGLADT. The entire CDR3 protein is CASTYSGLADTQYF.

About this clone: The read gets to within 3 residues of the CDR3 end, and the germline J gene fills in the rest. The V gene is TRBV30, the J gene TRBJ2-4, with 7 nucleotides matching TRBD1. Germline V gene sequence: CDR1 GTSNPN, CDR2 SVGIG (reference sequence). This CDR3 is built from 12 residues. The sequenced CDR3 bases are TGTGCCTGGAGTTACCGGGACAGCCTT. Its translation: CAWSYRDSL. The complete CDR3 sequence is CAWSYRDSLQYF. Using reference TRBV30 and TRBJ2-4 for the parts outside the CDR3, the full variable domain is SQTIHQWPATLVQPVGSPLSLECTVEGTSNPNLYWYRQAAGRGLQLLFYSVGIGQISSEVPQNLSASRPQDRQFILSSKKLLLSDSGFYLCAWSYRDSLQYFGAGTRLSVL.